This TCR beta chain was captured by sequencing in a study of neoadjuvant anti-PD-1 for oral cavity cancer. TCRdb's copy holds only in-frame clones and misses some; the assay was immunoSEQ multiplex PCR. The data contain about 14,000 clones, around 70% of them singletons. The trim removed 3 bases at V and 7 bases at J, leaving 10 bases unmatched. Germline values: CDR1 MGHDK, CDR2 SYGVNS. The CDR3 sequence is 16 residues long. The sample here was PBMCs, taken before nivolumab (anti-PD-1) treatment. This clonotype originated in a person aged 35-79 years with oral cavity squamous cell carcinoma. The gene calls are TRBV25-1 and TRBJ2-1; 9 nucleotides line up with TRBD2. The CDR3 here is CASSDTAGGRRNEQFF. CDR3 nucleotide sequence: TGTGCCAGCAGTGATACCGCGGGGGGGCGTCGGAATGAGCAGTTCTTC.